Shown below are 5 T cell receptor beta chains from a single sample sequenced in a study of OX40 agonist ivuxolimab in advanced cancers. Repertoires were generated with immunoSEQ multiplex PCR, while TCRdb's copy carries only in-frame clones and drops some. Among approximately 74,000 clones listed, roughly 93% were seen once. The sequences come from CD4+ or CD8+ T cells sorted from blood, collected in a trial of the OX40 agonist ivuxolimab. These receptors were collected from an adult with an advanced solid tumor such as melanoma, head and neck, liver or kidney cancer.

V is TRBV28 and J is TRBJ2-2; D gene unclear. The CDR3 runs to 11 residues. The germline V gene has CDR1 MDHEN and CDR2 SYDVKM. V was shortened by 5 bases and J by 6 bases, with 4 bases between the two germline ends. CDR3 amino acids: CASSTPGELFF. For the CDR3, the DNA is TGTGCCAGCAGTACCCCCGGGGAGCTGTTTTTT.

This clone was detected a few times. The CDR3 here is CASSIGAGPQAQPQHF. The CDR3 DNA follows: TGTGCCAGTAGTATAGGAGCGGGACCTCAGGCTCAGCCCCAGCATTTT. The chain employs TRBV19 and TRBJ1-5, with D maybe TRBD1 (5 bases). The CDR3 runs to 16 residues. Per the germline V gene, CDR1 is LNHDA and CDR2 is SQIVND (reference sequence). Trimming shortened V by 1 base and J by 6 bases, and 16 bases separated the two germline ends.

V gene TRBV6-5 combines with J gene TRBJ1-2, with D possibly being TRBD1 (6 bases). The germline V gene encodes CDR1 MNHEY and CDR2 SVGAGI. Between the trimmed V and J ends, which lost 6 bases and 7 bases, there was a span of 15 bases. The CDR3 sequence is 13 residues long. CDR3 bases: TGTGCCAGCAGCCTGGAGGGGGTCGGTGGCTACACCTTC. The encoded protein is CASSLEGVGGYTF.

The chain links TRBV7-3 to TRBJ2-5; perhaps TRBD2 as D (6 bases). CDR1 is SGHTA and CDR2 is FQGTGA in the germline V gene. The V end was cut by 5 bases, the J end by 4 bases, with 11 bases between. There are 13 residues in the CDR3. This chain's CDR3 is CASSGLGGETQYF. The CDR3 nucleotides are TGTGCCAGCAGCGGATTGGGGGGAGAGACCCAGTACTTC.

The chain has TRBV18 and TRBJ2-2, with D perhaps matching TRBD2 (6 bases). Trimming removed 2 bases at V and 6 bases at J, with 16 bases between. This CDR3 has 16 amino acids. CDR1 is KGHSH and CDR2 is LQKENI in the germline V gene. The CDR3 nucleotides are TGTGCCAGCTCACCATGGGGGGACTCACGGCCCGGGGAGCTGTTTTTT. It is translated as CASSPWGDSRPGELFF.